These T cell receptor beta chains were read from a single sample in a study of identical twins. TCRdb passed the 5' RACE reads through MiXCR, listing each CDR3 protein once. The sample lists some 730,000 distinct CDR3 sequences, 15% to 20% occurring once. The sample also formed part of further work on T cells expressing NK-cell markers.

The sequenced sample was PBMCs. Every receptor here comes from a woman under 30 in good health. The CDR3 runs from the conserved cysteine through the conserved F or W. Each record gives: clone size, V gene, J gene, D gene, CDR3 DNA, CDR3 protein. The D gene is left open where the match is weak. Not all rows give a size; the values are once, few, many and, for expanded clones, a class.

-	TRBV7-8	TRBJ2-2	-	TGTGCCAGCAGCTTAATGTCCGGCTCGATCACCGGGGAGCTGTTTTTT	CASSLMSGSITGELFF
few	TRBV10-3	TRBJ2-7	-	TGTGCCATCAGTGAAAGACAGGCGACCTACGAGCAGTACTTC	CAISERQATYEQYF
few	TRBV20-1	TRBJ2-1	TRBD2	TGCAGTCCTTGGGGAGCGGGAGATGTCAATGAGCAGTTCTTC	CSPWGAGDVNEQFF
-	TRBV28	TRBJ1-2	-	TGTGCCAGCAGTTTATCACAGGGAACCTATGGCTACACCTTC	CASSLSQGTYGYTF
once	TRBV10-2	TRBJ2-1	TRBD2	TGCGCCAGCAGTGCGTTCAGCGGGGGGGCCCGGGAGCAGTTCTTC	CASSAFSGGAREQFF
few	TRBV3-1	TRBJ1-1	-	TGTGCCAGCAGCCAAAACGGGGTCATGAACACTGAAGCTTTCTTT	CASSQNGVMNTEAFF
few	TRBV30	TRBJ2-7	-	TGTGCCTGGAGTAGGGGGTACGAGCAGTACTTC	CAWSRGYEQYF
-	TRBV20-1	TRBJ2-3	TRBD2	TGCAGTGCTAGAAGGTCGCTAGCGGGGTGGACAGATACGCAGTATTTT	CSARRSLAGWTDTQYF
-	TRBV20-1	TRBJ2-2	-	TGCAGTGCTCGGTGGAGCGGGGAGCTGTTTTTT	CSARWSGELFF
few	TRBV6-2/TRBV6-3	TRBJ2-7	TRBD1	TGTGCCAGCAGGTTACCGACAGGGGCCCTCTTCTCCTACGAGCAGTACTTC	CASRLPTGALFSYEQYF
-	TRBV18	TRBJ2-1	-	TGTGCCAGCTCACTTGCAGCCTCCAATGAGCAGTTCTTC	CASSLAASNEQFF
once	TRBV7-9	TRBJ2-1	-	TGTGCCAGCAGCCACAGGGCGCTTCAGCAGTTCTTC	CASSHRALQQFF
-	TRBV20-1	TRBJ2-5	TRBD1	TGCAGTGCTCAGCGTAGGGGGCCTGACCCAGAGACCCAGTACTTC	CSAQRRGPDPETQYF
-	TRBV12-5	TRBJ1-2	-	TGTGCTAGTGGTTTGGTAAGGGGCAAGAACTATGGCTACACCTTC	CASGLVRGKNYGYTF
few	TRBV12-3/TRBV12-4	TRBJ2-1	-	TGTGCCAGCAGTGCGGGACCCAGCTCCTACAATGAGCAGTTCTTC	CASSAGPSSYNEQFF
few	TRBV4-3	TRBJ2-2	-	TGCGCCAGCAGCCAAGATCTAGGGCGTCAAACCGGGGAGCTGTTTTTT	CASSQDLGRQTGELFF
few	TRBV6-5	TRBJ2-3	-	TGTGCCAGCAGTTACTCTGGGGACCCGACGGTGGATACGCAGTATTTT	CASSYSGDPTVDTQYF
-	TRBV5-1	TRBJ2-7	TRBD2	TGCGCCAGCAGTCCCGGGGCTAGCGGGGGGACCTACGAGCAGTACTTC	CASSPGASGGTYEQYF
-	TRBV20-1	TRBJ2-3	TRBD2	TGCAGTGCCCCCGACGGGAGGGGCCGAACAGATACGCAGTATTTT	CSAPDGRGRTDTQYF
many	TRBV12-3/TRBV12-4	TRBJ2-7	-	TGTGCCAGCAGTTACGGGACTGGTTCCTACGAGCAGTACTTC	CASSYGTGSYEQYF
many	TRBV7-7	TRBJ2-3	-	TGTGCCAGCAGCCGGACGCCGACTAGCACAGATACGCAGTATTTT	CASSRTPTSTDTQYF
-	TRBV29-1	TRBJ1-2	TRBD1	TGCAGCGCCAAAGAGACAGGGTCGGATGGCTACACCTTC	CSAKETGSDGYTF